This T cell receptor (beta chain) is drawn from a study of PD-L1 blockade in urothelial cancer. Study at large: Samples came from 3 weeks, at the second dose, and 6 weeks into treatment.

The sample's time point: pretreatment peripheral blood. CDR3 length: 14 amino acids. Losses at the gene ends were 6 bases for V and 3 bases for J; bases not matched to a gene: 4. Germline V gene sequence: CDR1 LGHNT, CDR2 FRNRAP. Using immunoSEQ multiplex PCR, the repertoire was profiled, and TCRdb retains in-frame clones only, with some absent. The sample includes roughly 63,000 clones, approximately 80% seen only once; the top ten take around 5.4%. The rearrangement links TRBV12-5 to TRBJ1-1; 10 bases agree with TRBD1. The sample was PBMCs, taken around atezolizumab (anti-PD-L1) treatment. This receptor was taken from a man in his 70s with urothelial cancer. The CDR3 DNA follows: TGTGCTAGTGGCAAGGGGACAGGGGACACTGAAGCTTTCTTT. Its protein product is CASGKGTGDTEAFF.